One and the same sample provided the 17 T cell receptor beta chains below, sequenced in a study of blood T cell repertoires in COVID-19. Profiled with immunoSEQ multiplex PCR; TCRdb holds only in-frame clones, not every one. This sample carries roughly 100,000 clones, around four fifths of them seen once, and the ten largest clones take 9.8%. The specimen was peripheral blood. These receptor sequences come from a man between 60 and 75 years old with active or convalescent COVID-19.

This clone appeared once. The rearrangement links TRBV7-2 to TRBJ1-2; TRBD1 might be the D (5 bases). Germline V gives CDR1 SGHTA, CDR2 FQGNSA. Trimming removed 3 bases at V and 1 base at J, with 9 bases between. The CDR3 extends over 14 amino acids. The CDR3 DNA follows: TGTGCCAGCAGCTTGGAGACAGTTAACTATGGCTACACCTTC. It translates to CASSLETVNYGYTF.

The chain has TRBV5-6 and TRBJ2-4, with TRBD1 matching 9 bases. The CDR3 has 14 amino acids. Germline V gene lookup returns CDR1 SGHDT and CDR2 YYEEEE. Unmatched junction bases numbered 6, after V lost 4 bases and J lost 7 bases. CDR3 residues: CASSQGQGINIQYF. CDR3 bases: TGTGCCAGCAGCCAAGGACAGGGGATCAACATTCAGTACTTC.

This chain links TRBV7-8 with TRBJ2-7; 7 bases are shared with TRBD1. This CDR3 has 13 residues. In germline, CDR1 is SGHVS, CDR2 FQNEAQ. J gave up 6 bases and V 5 bases, and 7 bases lay outside the gene matches. DNA of the CDR3: TGTGCCAGCAGCCTGGGACAGTTCACCGAGCAGTACTTC. Protein: CASSLGQFTEQYF.

The CDR3 protein is CASSLDSGFGGTEAFF. Written as DNA, the CDR3 is TGTGCCAGCAGCTTAGACTCAGGCTTCGGGGGTACTGAAGCTTTCTTT. The rearrangement joins TRBV11-2 to TRBJ1-1; D might be TRBD1 (5 bases). V lost 0 bases, J lost 5 bases, and 16 bases lay in between. Per germline, CDR1 SGHAT and CDR2 FQNNGV. There are 16 residues in the CDR3.

The chain combines TRBV5-4 with TRBJ1-4, with 10 bases matching TRBD1. The CDR3 loop spans 15 amino acids. Trimming took 0 bases from V and 8 from J; bases not matched to a gene: 4. Per germline, CDR1 SGHNT and CDR2 YYREEE (reference sequence). The CDR3 nucleotides are TGTGCCAGCAGCTTGGCAGGACAGGGGGGAGAAAAACTGTTTTTT. Its protein is CASSLAGQGGEKLFF.

Only one count was recorded for this clone. V gene TRBV19 combines with J gene TRBJ2-5, with 10 positions matching TRBD2. The J segment lost 5 bases and the V segment lost 1 base, leaving 4 bases of the junction unmatched. The CDR3 is 15 residues long. CDR1 is LNHDA, CDR2 SQIVND, per germline (reference sequence). The CDR3 coding sequence is TGTGCCAGTAGTATAGCTAGCGGGAGTCGGGAGACCCAGTACTTC. This gives the protein CASSIASGSRETQYF.

Written as DNA, the CDR3 is TGTGCCAGCAGCTGGGACAGGGTAAATCAGCCCCAGCATTTT. Translated, it gives CASSWDRVNQPQHF. The chain recombines TRBV7-2 with TRBJ1-5; 9 bases line up with TRBD1. V was pared by 4 bases and J by 4 bases, with 2 bases of the junction left unmatched. Germline CDR1 is SGHTA and CDR2 is FQGNSA. CDR3 length equals 14 residues.

The chain links TRBV6-2 or TRBV6-3 to TRBJ2-7; weak D call: TRBD1 (5 bases). The V end was cut by 4 bases, the J end by 4 bases, with 11 bases between. CDR3 length: 13 residues. Per the germline V gene, CDR1 is MNHEY and CDR2 is SVGEGT. CDR3 amino acids: CASSSRVRYEQYV. CDR3 bases: TGTGCCAGCAGTTCCAGGGTAAGGTACGAGCAGTACGTC.

The chain joins TRBV2 to TRBJ1-2, with D perhaps TRBD1 (5 bases). The CDR3 sequence is 14 residues long. V lost 2 bases, J lost 4 bases, and 11 bases lay in between. CDR1 and CDR2 from the germline V gene are SNHLY and FYNNEI. In DNA form, the CDR3 reads TGTGCCAGCAGTGAAAAGGAGGGGCCCTATGGCTACACCTTC. It encodes CASSEKEGPYGYTF. The full variable domain, with the rest looked up from reference TRBV2 and TRBJ1-2, is EPEVTQTPSHQVTQMGQEVILRCVPISNHLYFYWYRQILGQKVEFLVSFYNNEISEKSEIFDDQFSVERPDGSNFTLKIRSTKLEDSAMYFCASSEKEGPYGYTFGSGTRLTVV.

The chain couples TRBV27 to TRBJ1-5; D might be TRBD1 (5 bases). V gave up 4 bases and J gave up 6 bases, with 16 bases separating them. Germline CDR1 is MNHEY and CDR2 is SMNVEV (reference sequence). The CDR3 is 15 amino acids. In DNA, the CDR3 is TGTGCCAGCAGTTCAACCTCAGGGATCCGTCAGCCCCAGCATTTT. Protein: CASSSTSGIRQPQHF.

The chain carries TRBV11-2 and TRBJ2-1; TRBD2 matches at 7 bases. This CDR3 contains 13 residues. The V segment lost 3 bases and the J segment 8 bases; nucleotides outside the gene matches: 4. CDR1 SGHAT and CDR2 FQNNGV come from the germline V gene. This CDR3 is CASSFTSDYEQFF. For the CDR3, the DNA is TGTGCCAGCAGCTTTACTAGCGACTATGAGCAGTTCTTC.

Here the CDR3 DNA reads TGTGCCAGCAGCTTCAGCGGGGGTGAAGCTTTCTTT. The encoded protein is CASSFSGGEAFF. The chain recombines TRBV12-3 or TRBV12-4 with TRBJ1-1, with D possibly TRBD1 on 5 matching bases. The CDR3 length is 12 residues. V dropped 6 bases and J dropped 7 bases, with 12 bases sitting between them.

The rearrangement links TRBV2 to TRBJ2-3; the match to TRBD2 covers 7 bases. Germline CDR1 SNHLY, CDR2 FYNNEI. J lost 0 bases, V lost 6 bases, and 12 bases had no gene match. This CDR3 is 17 amino acids long. The DNA for the CDR3 is TGTGCCAGCAGACGCGGACCTAGCGGTCTAAGCACAGATACGCAGTATTTT. Amino acids: CASRRGPSGLSTDTQYF.

The chain is built from TRBV4-1 and TRBJ1-1; D not certain. V was pared by 3 bases and J by 1 base, with 9 bases between. The CDR3 length is 14 residues. Per the germline V gene, CDR1 is MGHRA and CDR2 is YSYEKL. Here the CDR3 reads CASSQRAWNTEAFF. Written as DNA, the CDR3 is TGCGCCAGCAGCCAGAGGGCCTGGAACACTGAAGCTTTCTTT.

The genes are TRBV10-2 and TRBJ1-5, with 7 bases aligning to TRBD1. This CDR3 spans 15 amino acids. Unmatched junction bases numbered 7, after V lost 8 bases and J lost 0 bases. CDR1 and CDR2 from the germline V gene are WSHSY and SAAADI. The CDR3 nucleotides are TGCGCCAGCCGGGACAGTCTTCATAGCAATCAGCCCCAGCATTTT. This translates into CASRDSLHSNQPQHF.

V and J are TRBV10-2 and TRBJ1-5; 7 positions agree with TRBD1. The V segment lost 4 bases and the J segment 0 bases; nucleotides outside the gene matches: 6. Looked up from germline, CDR1 is WSHSY and CDR2 is SAAADI. The CDR3 totals 16 residues. The CDR3, as DNA: TGCGCCAGCAGTGGCCCCGGGACAGATAGCAATCAGCCCCAGCATTTT. As protein: CASSGPGTDSNQPQHF.

This chain joins TRBV12-3 or TRBV12-4 and TRBJ2-7, with D unresolved. The CDR3 contains 12 residues. Trimming cost V 6 bases and J 6 bases, with 12 bases left between them. For the CDR3, the DNA is TGTGCCAGCAGCCGTACAAGGAGCGAGCAGTACTTC. Translating it yields CASSRTRSEQYF.